Shown below are 29 T cell receptor beta chains from a single sample sequenced in a study of shared clonotypes between healthy human individuals (dated by TCRdb to 2018 to 2021). The protocol used for the library was the immunoSEQ multiplex PCR assay. Drawn from immuneACCESS, this table holds only the in-frame rearrangements with V and J called that TCRdb kept. Clones are partly lost; checked studies trace under half to an unresolved V gene and leave the rest unexplained. The sample profile shows 70,000 to 95,000 clones; roughly two thirds of them were found once. Approximately 56% of the sample belongs to the ten largest clones. Sample: memory CD8+ T cells sorted from blood. The intended sense of this specimen's cell subset or site label: CD45RO+ cells pooled with CCR7-negative TemRA cells. The source of these receptors is a man aged 25-45 years in good health.

The J gene is TRBJ2-7, the V gene TRBV18; 7 bases are a match to TRBD1. V was pared by 8 bases and J by 1 base, with 8 bases of the junction left unmatched. The germline V gene encodes CDR1 KGHSH and CDR2 LQKENI. This CDR3 is built from 14 residues. The chain's CDR3 is CASRTGAGSYEQYF. Here the CDR3 DNA reads TGTGCCAGCCGTACAGGGGCCGGATCCTACGAGCAGTACTTC.

This chain connects TRBV4-1 to TRBJ1-2; 8 nucleotides line up with TRBD1. The CDR3 sequence is 15 residues long. J was trimmed by 1 base and V by 10 bases; bases with no gene match: 11. Germline-derived CDR1 and CDR2 are MGHRA and YSYEKL. CDR3 sequence reads: CATKLEQGGNYGYTF. The CDR3 nucleotides are TGCGCCACCAAACTGGAACAGGGGGGTAACTATGGCTACACCTTC.

This clone was counted ten times or more. The CDR3 DNA sequence: TGTGCCAGCAGTTTATTGGGGGGACACGGTACTGAAGCTTTCTTT. Translation: CASSLLGGHGTEAFF. The chain recombines TRBV27 with TRBJ1-1; possible D gene TRBD1, 6 bases. This CDR3 comprises 15 residues. The germline V gene has CDR1 MNHEY and CDR2 SMNVEV (reference sequence). Trimming cost V 1 base and J 5 bases, with 14 bases left between them.

This clone occurred many times. Other nucleotide sequences in the sample specify the same CDR3. The rearrangement links TRBV7-2 to TRBJ2-6; D may correspond to TRBD1 or TRBD2 (5 bases each). V dropped 3 bases and J dropped 2 bases, with 8 bases sitting between them. CDR1 and CDR2 (germline): SGHTA, FQGNSA. The CDR3 is 15 amino acids. The CDR3 sequence is CASSLGRTGANVLTF. For the CDR3, the DNA is TGTGCCAGCAGCTTGGGACGGACTGGGGCCAACGTCCTGACTTTC.

J is TRBJ2-3 and V is TRBV5-1; D is ambiguous. The CDR3 is 11 residues long. V was trimmed by 2 bases and J by 5 bases, leaving 3 bases between them. The V gene's germline CDR1 is SGHRS and CDR2 YFSETQ. CDR3 loop: CASSFRDTQYF. DNA of the CDR3: TGCGCCAGCAGCTTCAGAGATACGCAGTATTTT.

The chain combines TRBV7-9 with TRBJ2-1; 8 nucleotides agree with TRBD2. Germline-derived CDR1 and CDR2 are SEHNR and FQNEAQ (reference sequence). V gave up 3 bases and J gave up 5 bases; unmatched junction bases: 9. The CDR3 spans 16 residues. CDR3 sequence: CASSFPGLGAHNEQFF. CDR3 bases: TGTGCCAGCAGCTTCCCGGGACTAGGGGCCCACAATGAGCAGTTCTTC.

The chain uses TRBV19 and TRBJ2-1; D might be TRBD1 or TRBD2, each matching 6 bases. V lost 1 base to trimming and J lost 13 bases, with 14 bases between them. This CDR3 is built from 13 residues. CDR1 LNHDA and CDR2 SQIVND come from the germline V gene (reference sequence). The CDR3, as DNA: TGTGCCAGTAGTATAGTCGGTGCGGGACATCAGTTCTTC. Amino acid sequence: CASSIVGAGHQFF.

V gene TRBV19 combines with J gene TRBJ1-1; D is possibly TRBD1 (6 bases). Germline CDR1 reads LNHDA; CDR2 reads SQIVND (reference sequence). The V gene lost 5 bases and the J gene lost 10 bases, with 11 bases spanning the gap. CDR3 length: 11 residues. CDR3 coding DNA: TGTGCCAGTAGTCTAGGACAGACAGCTTTCTTT. Its protein is CASSLGQTAFF.

The chain has TRBV30 and TRBJ2-7, with 8 bases fitting TRBD1. Trimming at V came to 0 bases and at J to 4 bases, leaving 5 bases not matched to a gene. Per the germline V gene, CDR1 is GTSNPN and CDR2 is SVGIG (reference sequence). The CDR3 is made up of 14 amino acids. The CDR3 sequence: CAWSVTGVGYEQYF. The CDR3 DNA is TGTGCCTGGAGTGTGACAGGGGTGGGGTACGAGCAGTACTTC.

The rearrangement joins TRBV6-1 to TRBJ2-1, with 8 bases identical to TRBD1. The germline CDR1 and CDR2 sequences are MNHNS and SASEGT. The CDR3 runs to 14 residues. The J segment lost 7 bases and the V segment lost 3 bases, leaving 5 bases of the junction unmatched. Here the CDR3 reads CASSEGQDPNEQFF. CDR3 DNA sequence: TGTGCCAGCAGTGAGGGACAGGACCCGAATGAGCAGTTCTTC.

This clone has a count of ten or more. This chain links TRBV4-2 with TRBJ2-7; 9 nucleotides agree with TRBD1. CDR1 and CDR2 (germline): LGHNA, YNFKEQ. The trim removed 4 bases at V and 3 bases at J, leaving 10 bases unmatched. CDR3 length equals 16 residues. This CDR3 reads CASSPLSGTGFYEQYF. CDR3 nucleotide sequence: TGTGCCAGCAGCCCCCTCTCCGGGACAGGGTTCTACGAGCAGTACTTC.

The rearrangement joins TRBV9 to TRBJ1-2; no clear D. Trimming took 7 bases from V and 4 from J, leaving 11 bases between them. Per germline, CDR1 SGDLS and CDR2 YYNGEE. The CDR3 is made up of 12 amino acids. In nucleotides, the CDR3 is TGTGCCAGCCGAGGGCCCGGCTATGGCTACACCTTC. Translation gives CASRGPGYGYTF.

This clone was seen more than once but under ten times. This chain uses TRBV11-2 with TRBJ1-1; a weak D match, TRBD1 (5 bases). V was pared by 1 base and J by 7 bases, with 10 bases between. The length of the CDR3 is 13 residues. Looked up from germline, CDR1 is SGHAT and CDR2 is FQNNGV. The CDR3: CASSLVGVDEAFF. CDR3 nucleotide sequence: TGTGCCAGCAGCTTAGTAGGGGTTGATGAAGCTTTCTTT.

The rearrangement joins TRBV28 to TRBJ1-1; D possibly corresponds to TRBD1 (6 bases). V gave up 6 bases and J gave up 0 bases, with 17 bases separating them. CDR3 size: 16 residues. Germline assignment: CDR1 MDHEN and CDR2 SYDVKM. The CDR3 bases are TGTGCCAGCAGCCCGACTGGACAGACTATGAACACTGAAGCTTTCTTT. This codes for CASSPTGQTMNTEAFF.

This chain connects TRBV27 to TRBJ2-1; D perhaps matches TRBD1 (6 bases). Deletions cut 7 bases from V and 6 bases from J, with 19 bases between. CDR1 is MNHEY, CDR2 SMNVEV, per germline (reference sequence). The CDR3 sequence is 15 residues long. The CDR3 protein is CASTTGTPLLNEQFF. CDR3 nucleotide sequence: TGTGCCAGCACTACCGGGACACCCCTTCTCAATGAGCAGTTCTTC.

The chain is built from TRBV20-1 and TRBJ2-3; D gene unclear. Trimming cost V 7 bases and J 0 bases, with 5 bases left between them. Germline V CDR1 and CDR2: DFQATT, SNEGSKA (reference sequence). CDR3 length: 11 residues. In DNA form, the CDR3 reads TGCAGTGGTACCAGCACAGATACGCAGTATTTT. The encoded protein is CSGTSTDTQYF.

In this sample, this clone turned up a few times. This chain uses TRBV19 with TRBJ2-7, with 8 bases identical to TRBD2. The germline V gene has CDR1 LNHDA and CDR2 SQIVND (reference sequence). The CDR3 has 15 residues. With V trimmed by 5 bases and J by 4 bases, 10 bases remained unmatched. The CDR3 loop reads CASSPQPTSVYEQYF. The CDR3 coding sequence is TGTGCCAGTAGTCCCCAACCGACTAGCGTATACGAGCAGTACTTC.

V is TRBV13 and J is TRBJ1-3; the D gene is possibly TRBD1 (5 bases). Germline CDR1 reads PRHDT; CDR2 reads FYEKMQ (reference sequence). The V end was cut by 8 bases, the J end by 0 bases, with 14 bases between. This CDR3 spans 15 amino acids. As DNA, the CDR3 is TGTGCCAGCGCCTCGAGGGGCAGCTCTGGAAACACCATATATTTT. The encoded protein is CASASRGSSGNTIYF.

This clone was seen more than once but under ten times. The rearrangement links TRBV25-1 to TRBJ2-3; D gene uncertain. The CDR3 totals 13 residues. Germline V gene data show CDR1 as MGHDK and CDR2 as SYGVNS. The V gene lost 6 bases and the J gene lost 5 bases, with 12 bases spanning the gap. CDR3 coding DNA: TGTGCCAGCAGCGAGACCCCCGGAGATACGCAGTATTTT. Protein sequence: CASSETPGDTQYF.

The chain joins TRBV6-4 to TRBJ2-7, with 8 bases identical to TRBD2. The J segment lost 5 bases and the V segment lost 2 bases, leaving 8 bases of the junction unmatched. This CDR3 has 15 residues. The V gene's germline CDR1 is MRHNA and CDR2 SNTAGT. This chain's CDR3 is CASSDVASGPNEQYF. CDR3 DNA: TGTGCCAGCAGTGACGTGGCTAGCGGGCCCAACGAGCAGTACTTC.

DNA for the CDR3: TGTGCCAGCTCCCCGGGACAGGAGACCCAGTACTTC. Translation: CASSPGQETQYF. The rearrangement joins TRBV18 to TRBJ2-5; 7 bases are a match to TRBD1. V lost 6 bases, J lost 5 bases, and 3 bases stayed unmatched. The CDR3 extends over 12 amino acids. CDR1 KGHSH and CDR2 LQKENI come from the germline V gene.

V is TRBV11-3 and J is TRBJ1-5, with 11 bases that match TRBD1. With 5 bases clipped from V and 4 bases from J, the junction kept 4 bases outside the gene matches. CDR1 is SGHNT, CDR2 YENEEA, per germline. This CDR3 has 15 residues. CDR3 sequence: CASSTGQGGNQPQHF. Written as DNA, the CDR3 is TGTGCCAGCAGCACGGGACAGGGGGGAAATCAGCCCCAGCATTTT.

The rearrangement uses TRBV15 and TRBJ2-2, with D hard to call. The CDR3 is 12 amino acids. Trimming left V 4 bases short and J 5 bases short, with 5 bases between. Looked up from germline, CDR1 is LNHNV and CDR2 is YYDKDF (reference sequence). CDR3 sequence reads: CATSIGTGELFF. CDR3 nucleotide sequence: TGTGCCACCAGCATCGGGACCGGGGAGCTGTTTTTT.

V gene TRBV5-1 combines with J gene TRBJ2-5; D possibly uses TRBD1 or TRBD2 (5 bases each). The CDR3 covers 15 residues. V was shortened by 4 bases and J by 7 bases, with 20 bases between the two germline ends. Germline loops: CDR1 SGHRS, CDR2 YFSETQ. The CDR3 DNA reads TGCGCCAGCAGCCCCTCCCCCCGGACGAGGGGGACCCAGTACTTC. Encoded protein: CASSPSPRTRGTQYF.

The chain uses TRBV11-2 and TRBJ2-7; D not resolved. CDR3 length: 14 amino acids. Germline-derived CDR1 and CDR2 are SGHAT and FQNNGV. The V gene lost 1 base and the J gene lost 6 bases, with 13 bases spanning the gap. The CDR3 nucleotides read TGTGCCAGCAGCTTAGGCGGCTCCTGGGGCGAGCAGTACTTC. This gives the protein CASSLGGSWGEQYF.

In this sample, this clone turned up a few times. The sample contains more than one DNA sequence encoding this CDR3. J is TRBJ1-2 and V is TRBV7-2; D gene unclear. The CDR3 has 12 amino acids. The V end was cut by 5 bases, the J end by 7 bases, with 11 bases between. The germline V gene has CDR1 SGHTA and CDR2 FQGNSA. CDR3 loop: CASSPRSSGYTF. In DNA form, the CDR3 reads TGTGCCAGCAGCCCCCGCTCCAGTGGCTACACCTTC.

Only one count was recorded for this clone. This chain links TRBV19 with TRBJ2-1, with a weak D call TRBD1 (5 bases). There are 16 residues in the CDR3. Trimming removed 6 bases from V and 5 bases from J, with 20 bases in between. CDR1 is LNHDA and CDR2 is SQIVND in the germline V gene (reference sequence). CDR3 protein: CASRPTQVFRDNEQFF. CDR3 sequence (DNA): TGTGCCAGTAGGCCCACACAGGTCTTCAGGGACAATGAGCAGTTCTTC.

The V and J genes are TRBV29-1 and TRBJ2-1, with D maybe TRBD2 (6 bases). There are 15 residues in the CDR3. Looked up from germline, CDR1 is SQVTM and CDR2 is ANQGSEA. Trimming shortened V by 7 bases and J by 0 bases, and 16 bases separated the two germline ends. The DNA for the CDR3 is TGCAGCGCCGAAGGAGGGCTAGTCTCCTACAATGAGCAGTTCTTC. Its translation is CSAEGGLVSYNEQFF.

CDR3 DNA: TGTGCCAGCAGTTGGCAGGACTACGAGCAGTACTTC. Amino acids: CASSWQDYEQYF. The chain has TRBV28 and TRBJ2-7, with unresolved D. Trimming pared 4 bases from V and 3 bases from J, leaving 7 bases between. There are 12 residues in the CDR3. Looked up from germline, CDR1 is MDHEN and CDR2 is SYDVKM.